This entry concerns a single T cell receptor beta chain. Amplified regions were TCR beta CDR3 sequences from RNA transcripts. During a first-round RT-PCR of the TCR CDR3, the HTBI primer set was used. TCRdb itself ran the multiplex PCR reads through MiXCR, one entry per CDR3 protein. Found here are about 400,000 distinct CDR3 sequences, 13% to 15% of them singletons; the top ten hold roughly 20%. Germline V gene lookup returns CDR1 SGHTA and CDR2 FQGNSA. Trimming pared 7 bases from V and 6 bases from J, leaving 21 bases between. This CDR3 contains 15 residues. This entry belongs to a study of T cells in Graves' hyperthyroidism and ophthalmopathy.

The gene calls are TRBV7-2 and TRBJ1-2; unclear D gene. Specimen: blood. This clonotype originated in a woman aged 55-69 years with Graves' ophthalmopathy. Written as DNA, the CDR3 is TGTGCCAGCACAGATGGAAAGGGAGTAATCCATGGCTACACCTTC. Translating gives CASTDGKGVIHGYTF.